Shown below are 27 T cell receptor beta chains from a single sample sequenced in a study of human T cells and chemical hapten exposure. The time point: patch test 2, 6 weeks after DPC sensitization. Sample treatment: therapeutic diphenylcyclopropenone sensitization with weekly scalp DPC. One entry per CDR3 protein, called by TCRdb with MiXCR from the RACE reads. The table has approximately 110,000 distinct CDR3 sequences, more than 7% seen once; the top ten hold 2.5% to 3.5%. The input for sequencing was whole blood, taken in connection with sensitization to the hapten diphenylcyclopropenone (DPC). The source is a woman aged 40 to 49 with alopecia areata. Some clones in this sample may be carry-over from other donors' samples.

This clonotype was detected many times. This chain joins TRBV12-3 or TRBV12-4 and TRBJ1-5, with 9 bases fitting TRBD1. This CDR3 spans 15 amino acids. V dropped 7 bases and J dropped 7; count of bases not matched to a gene: 11. The CDR3 DNA is TGTGCCAGCAATCCCCCGGGACAGGGACACCAGCCCCAGCATTTT. Its protein is CASNPPGQGHQPQHF.

The table lists this clonotype with many counts. This chain uses TRBV10-2 with TRBJ2-5; D tentatively reads TRBD1 or TRBD2 (6 bases each). The CDR3 is made up of 13 amino acids. Looked up from germline, CDR1 is WSHSY and CDR2 is SAAADI. V lost 10 bases and J 2 bases, leaving 14 bases between the germline ends. CDR3 sequence: CATGGPNQETQYF. CDR3 nucleotides: TGCGCCACCGGGGGCCCGAATCAAGAGACCCAGTACTTC.

J is TRBJ2-1 and V is TRBV13; D is possibly TRBD1 or TRBD2 (5 bases each). The CDR3 totals 15 residues. Trimming pared 0 bases from V and 2 bases from J, leaving 8 bases between. Germline CDR1 is PRHDT and CDR2 is FYEKMQ (reference sequence). Written as DNA, the CDR3 is TGTGCCAGCAGCTTAGGTAGGGACCCCTACAATGAGCAGTTCTTC. Encoded protein: CASSLGRDPYNEQFF. Looking up the rest from reference TRBV13 and TRBJ2-1 gives the full variable domain: AAGVIQSPRHLIKEKRETATLKCYPIPRHDTVYWYQQGPGQDPQFLISFYEKMQSDKGSIPDRFSAQQFSDYHSELNMSSLELGDSALYFCASSLGRDPYNEQFFGPGTRLTVL.

This clonotype came up many times. The chain has TRBV4-3 and TRBJ2-6, with no clear D. The CDR3 has 16 amino acids. CDR1 is LGHNA, CDR2 YSLEER, per germline. Trimming took off 1 base at V and 4 bases at J, with 11 bases between the two ends. CDR3 amino acids: CASSQAEGSGANVLTF. The CDR3 region has the DNA TGCGCCAGCAGCCAAGCGGAAGGCTCCGGGGCCAACGTCCTGACTTTC.

This clonotype was seen ten or more times. The chain has TRBV30 and TRBJ1-5, with D perhaps matching TRBD1 (6 bases). V lost 0 bases and J lost 1, with 10 bases in between. The CDR3 runs to 15 residues. Germline V CDR1 and CDR2: GTSNPN, SVGIG (reference sequence). CDR3 in amino acids: CAWSVQGGSNQPQHF. Here the CDR3 DNA reads TGTGCCTGGAGTGTACAGGGAGGCAGCAATCAGCCCCAGCATTTT.

The chain joins TRBV9 to TRBJ2-7, with D maybe TRBD2 (6 bases). Germline lookup yields CDR1 SGDLS and CDR2 YYNGEE. CDR3 length: 14 amino acids. Trimming pared 0 bases from V and 7 bases from J, leaving 14 bases between. The CDR3 spells CASSVVPSEGEQYF. In DNA form, the CDR3 reads TGTGCCAGCAGCGTAGTTCCTTCGGAGGGGGAGCAGTACTTC.

This clonotype turned up a few times. The chain carries TRBV4-1 and TRBJ1-5; no clear D gene. Looked up from germline, CDR1 is MGHRA and CDR2 is YSYEKL. CDR3 length: 15 amino acids. Trimming stripped 0 bases from V and 4 bases from J, with 10 bases between. Here the CDR3 reads CASSQDWGDNQPQHF. The CDR3 bases are TGCGCCAGCAGCCAAGATTGGGGAGATAATCAGCCCCAGCATTTT.

This clonotype showed up many times. This chain links TRBV7-9 with TRBJ1-1, with a weak D call TRBD1 (6 bases). With 11 bases removed from V and 0 bases from J, the gap between germline ends came to 10 bases. Germline CDR1 is SEHNR and CDR2 is FQNEAQ (reference sequence). This CDR3 comprises 12 residues. The CDR3 nucleotides read TGTGCCGGGGACACAATGAACACTGAAGCTTTCTTT. Translation gives CAGDTMNTEAFF.

A few counts support this clonotype. The genes are TRBV6-2 or TRBV6-3 and TRBJ2-3, with D tentatively TRBD2 (6 bases). The CDR3 extends over 17 amino acids. Germline values: CDR1 MNHEY, CDR2 SVGEGT. V lost 8 bases to trimming and J lost 2 bases, with 23 bases between them. The CDR3 DNA sequence: TGTGCCAGCGTGAACAGGCGGGGCGGACTAACCACAGATACGCAGTATTTT. It yields the protein CASVNRRGGLTTDTQYF.

The gene calls are TRBV11-3 and TRBJ2-7, with TRBD1 matching over 7 bases. With 4 bases clipped from V and 0 bases from J, the junction kept 6 bases outside the gene matches. The germline gives CDR1 SGHNT, CDR2 YENEEA. The CDR3 runs to 15 residues. The CDR3 is CASSSAGTDSYEQYF. For the CDR3, the DNA is TGTGCCAGCAGCTCCGCCGGGACAGACTCCTACGAGCAGTACTTC.

J is TRBJ1-4 and V is TRBV6-1; no firm D call. The CDR3 has 13 residues. In germline, CDR1 is MNHNS, CDR2 SASEGT. V was shortened by 4 bases and J by 7 bases, with 10 bases between the two germline ends. The chain's CDR3 is CASSGRVGEKLFF. The CDR3 DNA is TGTGCCAGCAGTGGACGGGTTGGTGAAAAACTGTTTTTT.

This clonotype was picked up many times. The chain couples TRBV12-3 or TRBV12-4 to TRBJ2-3; D perhaps matches TRBD1 (6 bases). V lost 6 bases and J 2 bases, leaving 12 bases between the germline ends. The CDR3 totals 14 residues. The CDR3: CASRRGRYTDTQYF. The DNA for the CDR3 is TGTGCCAGCAGGAGGGGGAGATACACAGATACGCAGTATTTT.

On this clonotype itself: The junction differs from germline at one of its ends, possibly a read error. The rearrangement links TRBV7-7 to TRBJ2-5, with D maybe TRBD1 (5 bases). The CDR3 totals 14 residues. Germline V gene lookup returns CDR1 SSHAT and CDR2 FNYEAQ (reference sequence). CDR3 residues: CASSLGAGQETQYF. CDR3 sequence (DNA): TGTGCTAGCAGCCTTGGGGCAGGACAAGAGACCCAGTACTTC.

The chain links TRBV7-9 to TRBJ1-5, with D unresolved. The CDR3 has 13 residues. The germline gives CDR1 SEHNR, CDR2 FQNEAQ (reference sequence). V was shortened by 5 bases and J by 6 bases, with 11 bases between the two germline ends. The CDR3 sequence is CASSSNQLQPQHF. The CDR3 DNA follows: TGTGCCAGCAGCAGTAATCAGCTTCAGCCCCAGCATTTT.

This clonotype appeared a few times. This chain joins TRBV11-3 and TRBJ2-1; 8 bases align to TRBD2. This CDR3 is built from 14 residues. Germline V gene data show CDR1 as SGHNT and CDR2 as YENEEA. Losses at the gene ends were 3 bases for V and 3 bases for J; bases not matched to a gene: 1. The CDR3 is CASSFSGSYNEQFF. The DNA for the CDR3 is TGTGCCAGCAGCTTCAGCGGGAGCTACAATGAGCAGTTCTTC.

This clonotype was observed many times. This chain connects TRBV28 to TRBJ2-7, with no clear D. Trimming pared 5 bases from V and 3 bases from J, leaving 5 bases between. Germline V gene lookup returns CDR1 MDHEN and CDR2 SYDVKM. This CDR3 region has 11 residues. The CDR3 reads CASSDNYEQYF. In DNA form, the CDR3 reads TGTGCCAGCAGTGACAACTACGAGCAGTACTTC. Combining the CDR3 with reference TRBV28 and TRBJ2-7 gives the whole variable domain DVKVTQSSRYLVKRTGEKVFLECVQDMDHENMFWYRQDPGLGLRLIYFSYDVKMKEKGDIPEGYSVSREKKERFSLILESASTNQTSMYLCASSDNYEQYFGPGTRLTVT.

Ten or more counts support this clonotype. This chain uses TRBV19 with TRBJ2-1; 10 positions match TRBD2. J gave up 9 bases and V 5 bases, and 7 bases lay outside the gene matches. The length of the CDR3 is 14 residues. Germline CDR1 and CDR2: LNHDA and SQIVND (reference sequence). CDR3 nucleotides: TGTGCCAGTAGTTCACTAGCGGGGTTTACTGAGCAGTTCTTC. This translates into CASSSLAGFTEQFF. Based on the CDR3 plus reference TRBV19 and TRBJ2-1, the full variable domain is DGGITQSPKYLFRKEGQNVTLSCEQNLNHDAMYWYRQDPGQGLRLIYYSQIVNDFQKGDIAEGYSVSREKKESFPLTVTSAQKNPTAFYLCASSSLAGFTEQFFGPGTRLTVL.

This clonotype was recorded many times. The CDR3 reads CASSAPPGLAGGQYGTYEQYF. In DNA form, the CDR3 reads TGTGCCAGCAGTGCACCTCCGGGACTAGCGGGGGGTCAATACGGCACCTACGAGCAGTACTTC. The chain combines TRBV28 with TRBJ2-7; 15 nucleotides line up with TRBD2. V was pared by 5 bases and J by 2 bases, with 19 bases of the junction left unmatched. There are 21 residues in the CDR3. Germline CDR1 reads MDHEN; CDR2 reads SYDVKM.

This clonotype was counted between two and nine times. V and J are TRBV20-1 and TRBJ2-1; 7 positions agree with TRBD2. Trimming took 0 bases from V and 9 from J; bases not matched to a gene: 17. Germline CDR1 is DFQATT and CDR2 is SNEGSKA (reference sequence). The CDR3 contains 17 residues. The CDR3 nucleotides read TGCAGTGCTAGAGATAGGGAGACGGCGGGGGAAGATGGTGAGCAGTTCTTC. Translated: CSARDRETAGEDGEQFF.

This clonotype has a count of ten or more. The chain combines TRBV27 with TRBJ2-7; 9 bases are a match to TRBD1. Germline CDR1 reads MNHEY; CDR2 reads SMNVEV (reference sequence). V lost 7 bases to trimming and J lost 3 bases; unmatched junction nucleotides: 7. The CDR3 is 14 amino acids. The CDR3 nucleotides read TGTGCCAGCAAGCCGGGACAGGGAGTCTACGAGCAGTACTTC. Residues: CASKPGQGVYEQYF.

This clonotype was picked up a small number of times. For the CDR3, the DNA is TGTGCCAGCGGTTTAAGCGGGGGCGCAGATACGCAGTATTTT. Protein sequence: CASGLSGGADTQYF. The gene calls are TRBV6-2 or TRBV6-3 and TRBJ2-3; TRBD2 matches 8 bases. The V and J ends lost 8 bases and 4 bases, in that order; junction bases with no gene match: 8. Germline CDR1 reads MNHEY; CDR2 reads SVGEGT. This CDR3 has 14 amino acids.

This clonotype was detected only a few times. V gene TRBV20-1 combines with J gene TRBJ2-3; D is uncertain. The germline V and J ends were trimmed by 2 bases and 7 bases, with 7 bases remaining between them. CDR1 and CDR2 (germline): DFQATT, SNEGSKA (reference sequence). The CDR3 spans 11 residues. CDR3 nucleotides: TGCAGTGCTAGATCATCGTATACGCAGTATTTT. It yields the protein CSARSSYTQYF.

This clonotype was seen more than once but under ten times. J is TRBJ2-3 and V is TRBV5-1; 12 bases are a match to TRBD1. V gave up 3 bases and J gave up 1 base; unmatched junction bases: 3. CDR1 SGHRS and CDR2 YFSETQ come from the germline V gene. The CDR3 contains 16 residues. CDR3 sequence (DNA): TGCGCCAGCAGCTCGGGACAGGGGGCTGGCACAGATACGCAGTATTTT. This gives the protein CASSSGQGAGTDTQYF.

This clonotype was observed many times. This chain links TRBV27 with TRBJ1-3; possibly TRBD1 for D (6 bases). Between the trimmed V and J ends, which lost 5 bases and 2 bases, there was a span of 16 bases. The CDR3 is 16 residues long. Germline values: CDR1 MNHEY, CDR2 SMNVEV (reference sequence). CDR3: CASSPNTGFAGNTIYF. The CDR3 DNA reads TGTGCCAGCAGTCCCAATACAGGGTTCGCTGGAAACACCATATATTTT.

This clonotype has a count of ten or more. The chain has TRBV29-1 and TRBJ2-3; 9 bases agree with TRBD2. With 6 bases clipped from V and 4 bases from J, the junction kept 14 bases outside the gene matches. Germline values: CDR1 SQVTM, CDR2 ANQGSEA. CDR3 length: 16 residues. The CDR3: CSVSTLAGEAADTQYF. The CDR3 DNA is TGCAGCGTCTCTACATTAGCGGGGGAAGCAGCAGATACGCAGTATTTT.

The chain uses TRBV7-2 and TRBJ1-6, with a possible D match to TRBD1 (6 bases). From germline, CDR1 is SGHTA and CDR2 FQGNSA. Deletions cut 1 base from V and 10 bases from J, with 17 bases between. The CDR3 is 16 residues long. The CDR3 reads CASSLVGGQSYSPLHF. The CDR3 coding sequence is TGTGCCAGCAGCTTAGTAGGGGGTCAGTCTTACTCACCCCTCCACTTT.

The rearrangement uses TRBV4-1 and TRBJ2-3; no reliable D call. The ends were cut back, 3 bases at V and 2 bases at J, with 15 bases in the middle. CDR1 and CDR2 from the germline V gene are MGHRA and YSYEKL. The CDR3 loop spans 16 amino acids. The CDR3 DNA reads as TGCGCCAGCAGCCAGGAGCGAACCCTCCACACAGATACGCAGTATTTT. This encodes CASSQERTLHTDTQYF.